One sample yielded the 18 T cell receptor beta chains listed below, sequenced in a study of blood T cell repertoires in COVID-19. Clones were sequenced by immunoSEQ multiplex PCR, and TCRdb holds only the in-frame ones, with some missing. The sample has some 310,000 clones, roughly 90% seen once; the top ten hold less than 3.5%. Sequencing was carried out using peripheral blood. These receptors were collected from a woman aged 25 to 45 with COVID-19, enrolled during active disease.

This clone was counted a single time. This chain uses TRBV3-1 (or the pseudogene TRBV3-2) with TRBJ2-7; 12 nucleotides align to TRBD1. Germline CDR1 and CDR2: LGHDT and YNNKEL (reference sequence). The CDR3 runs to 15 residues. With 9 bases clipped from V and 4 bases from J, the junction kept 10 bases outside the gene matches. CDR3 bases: TGTGCCAGTCAACCCGGGACAGGGGGCTCGTACGAGCAGTACTTC. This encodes CASQPGTGGSYEQYF.

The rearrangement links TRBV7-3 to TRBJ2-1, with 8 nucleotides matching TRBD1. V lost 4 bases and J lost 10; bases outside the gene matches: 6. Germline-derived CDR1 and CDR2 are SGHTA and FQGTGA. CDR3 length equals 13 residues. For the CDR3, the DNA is TGTGCCAGCAGCTACGGGACAGGTTACGAGCAGTTCTTC. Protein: CASSYGTGYEQFF.

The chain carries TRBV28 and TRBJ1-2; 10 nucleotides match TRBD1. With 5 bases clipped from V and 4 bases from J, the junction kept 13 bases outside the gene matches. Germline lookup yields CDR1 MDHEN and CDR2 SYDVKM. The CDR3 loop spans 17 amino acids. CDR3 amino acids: CASSGDRGRGAGYGYTF. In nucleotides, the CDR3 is TGTGCCAGCAGTGGTGACAGGGGGCGCGGTGCTGGCTATGGCTACACCTTC.

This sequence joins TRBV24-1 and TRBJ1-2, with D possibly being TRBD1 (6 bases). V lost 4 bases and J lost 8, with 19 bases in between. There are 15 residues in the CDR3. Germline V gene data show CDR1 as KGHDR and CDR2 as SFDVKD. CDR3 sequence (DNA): TGTGCCACCAGTGACCCTGCGGCAGGGGAAGCGGGCTACACCTTC. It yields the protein CATSDPAAGEAGYTF.

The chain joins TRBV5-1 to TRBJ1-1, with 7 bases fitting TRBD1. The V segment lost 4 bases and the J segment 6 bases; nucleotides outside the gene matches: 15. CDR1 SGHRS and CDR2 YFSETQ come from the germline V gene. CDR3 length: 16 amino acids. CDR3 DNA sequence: TGCGCCAGCAGCCTCTGGACAGGCACTACGGGGGCTGAAGCTTTCTTT. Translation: CASSLWTGTTGAEAFF.

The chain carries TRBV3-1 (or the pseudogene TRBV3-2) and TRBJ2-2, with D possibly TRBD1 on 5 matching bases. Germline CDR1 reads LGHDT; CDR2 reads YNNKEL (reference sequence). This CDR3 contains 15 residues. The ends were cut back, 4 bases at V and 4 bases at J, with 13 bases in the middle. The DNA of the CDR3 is TGTGCCAGCAGCCCCACGGCAGGGCCCACCGGGGAGCTGTTTTTT. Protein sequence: CASSPTAGPTGELFF.

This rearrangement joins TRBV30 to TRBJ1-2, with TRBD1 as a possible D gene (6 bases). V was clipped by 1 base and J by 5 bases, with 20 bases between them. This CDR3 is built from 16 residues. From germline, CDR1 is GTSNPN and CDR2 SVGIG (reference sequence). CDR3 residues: CAWSANPGVDGYGYTF. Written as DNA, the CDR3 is TGTGCCTGGAGTGCCAACCCAGGGGTAGACGGGTATGGCTACACCTTC.

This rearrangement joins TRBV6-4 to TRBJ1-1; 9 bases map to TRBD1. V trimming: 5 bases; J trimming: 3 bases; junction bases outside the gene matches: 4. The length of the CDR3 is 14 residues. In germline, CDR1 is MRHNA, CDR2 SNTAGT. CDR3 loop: CASSQRQGDTEAFF. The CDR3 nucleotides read TGTGCCAGCAGTCAACGACAGGGGGACACTGAAGCTTTCTTT.

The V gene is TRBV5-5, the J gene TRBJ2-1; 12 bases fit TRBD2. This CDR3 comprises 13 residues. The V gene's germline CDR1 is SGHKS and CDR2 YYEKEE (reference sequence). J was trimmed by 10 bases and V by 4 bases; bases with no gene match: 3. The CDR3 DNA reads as TGTGCCAGCAGCCGACTAGCGGGAGCCGAGCAGTTCTTC. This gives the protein CASSRLAGAEQFF.

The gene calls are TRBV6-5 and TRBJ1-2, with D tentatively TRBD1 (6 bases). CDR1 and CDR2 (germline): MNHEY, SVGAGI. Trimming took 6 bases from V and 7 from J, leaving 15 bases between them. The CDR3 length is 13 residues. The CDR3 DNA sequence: TGTGCCAGCAGCAACAACAGGGTTTCTGGCTACACCTTC. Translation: CASSNNRVSGYTF.

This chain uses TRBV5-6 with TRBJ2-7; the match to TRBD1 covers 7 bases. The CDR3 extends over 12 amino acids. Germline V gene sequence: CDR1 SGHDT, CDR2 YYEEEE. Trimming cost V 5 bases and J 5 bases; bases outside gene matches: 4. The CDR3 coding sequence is TGTGCCAGCAGGAAGACAGGGAACGAGCAGTACTTC. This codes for CASRKTGNEQYF. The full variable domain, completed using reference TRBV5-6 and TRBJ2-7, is DAGVTQSPTHLIKTRGQQVTLRCSPKSGHDTVSWYQQALGQGPQFIFQYYEEEERQRGNFPDRFSGHQFPNYSSELNVNALLLGDSALYLCASRKTGNEQYFGPGTRLTVT.

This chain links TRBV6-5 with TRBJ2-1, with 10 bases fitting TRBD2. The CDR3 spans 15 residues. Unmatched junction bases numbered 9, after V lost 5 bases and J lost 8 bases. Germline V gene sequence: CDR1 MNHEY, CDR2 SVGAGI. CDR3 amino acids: CASSPPLAGVDEQFF. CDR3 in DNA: TGTGCCAGCAGTCCGCCTCTAGCGGGAGTGGATGAGCAGTTCTTC.

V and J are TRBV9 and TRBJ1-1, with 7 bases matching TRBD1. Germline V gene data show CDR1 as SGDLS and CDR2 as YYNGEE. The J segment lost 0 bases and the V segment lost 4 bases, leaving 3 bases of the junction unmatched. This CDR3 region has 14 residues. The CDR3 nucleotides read TGTGCCAGCAGCCTCGGACAGGTGAACACTGAAGCTTTCTTT. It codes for CASSLGQVNTEAFF.

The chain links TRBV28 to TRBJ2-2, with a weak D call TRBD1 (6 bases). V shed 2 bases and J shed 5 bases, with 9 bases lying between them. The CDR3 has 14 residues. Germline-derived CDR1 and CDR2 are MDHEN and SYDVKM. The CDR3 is CASSLEGDTGELFF. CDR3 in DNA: TGTGCCAGCAGTTTAGAGGGGGATACCGGGGAGCTGTTTTTT.

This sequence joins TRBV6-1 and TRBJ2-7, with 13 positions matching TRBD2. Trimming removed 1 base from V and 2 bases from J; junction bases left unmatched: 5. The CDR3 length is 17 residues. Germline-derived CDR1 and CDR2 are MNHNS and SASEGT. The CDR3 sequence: CASSEGTSGSRTYEQYF. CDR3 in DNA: TGTGCCAGCAGTGAAGGGACTAGCGGGAGTCGTACCTACGAGCAGTACTTC.

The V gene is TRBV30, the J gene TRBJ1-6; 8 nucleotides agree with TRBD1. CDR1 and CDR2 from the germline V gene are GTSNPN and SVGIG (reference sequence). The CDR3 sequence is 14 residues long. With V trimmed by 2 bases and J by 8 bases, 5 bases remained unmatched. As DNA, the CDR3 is TGTGCCTGGAGTTTCGGACAGGGAGATTCACCCCTCCACTTT. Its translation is CAWSFGQGDSPLHF. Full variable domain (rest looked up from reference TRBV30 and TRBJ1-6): SQTIHQWPATLVQPVGSPLSLECTVEGTSNPNLYWYRQAAGRGLQLLFYSVGIGQISSEVPQNLSASRPQDRQFILSSKKLLLSDSGFYLCAWSFGQGDSPLHFGNGTRLTVT.

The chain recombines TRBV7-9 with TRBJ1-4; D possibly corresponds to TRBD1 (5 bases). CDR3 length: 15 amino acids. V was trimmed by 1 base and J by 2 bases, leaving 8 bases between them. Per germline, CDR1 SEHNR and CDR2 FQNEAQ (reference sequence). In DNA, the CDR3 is TGTGCCAGCAGCTTAGAACGGGGGACTAATGAAAAACTGTTTTTT. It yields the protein CASSLERGTNEKLFF.

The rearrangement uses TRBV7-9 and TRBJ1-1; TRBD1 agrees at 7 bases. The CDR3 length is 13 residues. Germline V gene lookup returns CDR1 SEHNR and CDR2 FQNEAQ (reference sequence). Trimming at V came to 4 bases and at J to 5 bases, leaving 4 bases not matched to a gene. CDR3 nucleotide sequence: TGTGCCAGCAGCTCCCCAGGGGGGACTGAAGCTTTCTTT. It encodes CASSSPGGTEAFF.